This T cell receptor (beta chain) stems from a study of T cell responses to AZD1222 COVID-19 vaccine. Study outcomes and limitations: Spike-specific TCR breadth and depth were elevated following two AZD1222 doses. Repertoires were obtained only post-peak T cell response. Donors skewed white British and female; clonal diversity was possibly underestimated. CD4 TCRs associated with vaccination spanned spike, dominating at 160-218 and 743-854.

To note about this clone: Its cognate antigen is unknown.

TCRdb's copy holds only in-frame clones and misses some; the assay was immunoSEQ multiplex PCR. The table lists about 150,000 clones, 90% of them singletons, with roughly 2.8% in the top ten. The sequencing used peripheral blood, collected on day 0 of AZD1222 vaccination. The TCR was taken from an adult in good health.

This CDR3 is CASSMTTSGGNNEQFF. The CDR3 region has the DNA TGTGCCAGTAGTATGACGACTAGCGGGGGGAACAATGAGCAGTTCTTC. This chain links TRBV19 with TRBJ2-1; 13 bases match TRBD2. This CDR3 region has 16 residues. The V gene end was trimmed by 3 bases and the J gene end by 5 bases; junction bases not matched to a gene: 4. Germline V gives CDR1 LNHDA, CDR2 SQIVND (reference sequence).